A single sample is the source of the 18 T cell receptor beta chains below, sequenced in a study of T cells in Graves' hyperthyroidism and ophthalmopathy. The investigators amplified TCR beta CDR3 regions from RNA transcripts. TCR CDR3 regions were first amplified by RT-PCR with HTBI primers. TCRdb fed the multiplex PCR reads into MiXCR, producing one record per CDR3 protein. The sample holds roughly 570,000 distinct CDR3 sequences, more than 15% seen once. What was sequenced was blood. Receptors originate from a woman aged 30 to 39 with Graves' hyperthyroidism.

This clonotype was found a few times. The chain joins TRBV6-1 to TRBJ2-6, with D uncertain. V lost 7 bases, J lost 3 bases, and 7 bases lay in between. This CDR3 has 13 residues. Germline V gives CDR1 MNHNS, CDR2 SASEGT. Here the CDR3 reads CASTNSGANVLTF. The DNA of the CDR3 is TGTGCCAGCACCAATAGTGGGGCCAACGTCCTGACTTTC.

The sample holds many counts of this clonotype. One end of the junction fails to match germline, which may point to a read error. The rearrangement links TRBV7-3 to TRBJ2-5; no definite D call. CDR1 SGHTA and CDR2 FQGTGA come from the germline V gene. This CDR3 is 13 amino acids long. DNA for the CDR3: TGTGTCAGCAGCTCCCGACACCAAGAGACCCAGTACTTC. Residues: CVSSSRHQETQYF.

In nucleotides, the CDR3 is TGCAGTGCTAGTACCCCCCTAGCGGGCTCCTACGAGCAGTACTTC. It translates to CSASTPLAGSYEQYF. The chain uses TRBV20-1 and TRBJ2-7; 8 nucleotides line up with TRBD2. The CDR3 has 15 residues. Germline trimming cut 3 bases from V and 0 bases from J; bases unmatched to any gene: 7. CDR1 and CDR2 (germline): DFQATT, SNEGSKA (reference sequence).

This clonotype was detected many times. DNA of the CDR3: TGCAGTGCTCGGTGTGGGCGGGGGATTACCGCGCAACCCTCCTACAATGAGCAGTTCTTC. This gives the protein CSARCGRGITAQPSYNEQFF. V usage is TRBV20-1 and J usage is TRBJ2-1; 7 positions match TRBD2. CDR3 length equals 20 residues. The V and J ends lost 5 bases and 0 bases, in that order; junction bases with no gene match: 22. Germline values: CDR1 DFQATT, CDR2 SNEGSKA (reference sequence).

The CDR3 here is CASSIRGTYTGELFF. CDR3 coding DNA: TGTGCCAGCAGTATAAGGGGGACTTACACCGGGGAGCTGTTTTTT. The V call is TRBV6-2 or TRBV6-3, the J call TRBJ2-2, with D perhaps being TRBD1 or TRBD2 (6 bases each). The CDR3 sequence is 15 residues long. Trimming cost V 5 bases and J 3 bases, with 13 bases left between them. Germline V gene lookup returns CDR1 MNHEY and CDR2 SVGEGT.

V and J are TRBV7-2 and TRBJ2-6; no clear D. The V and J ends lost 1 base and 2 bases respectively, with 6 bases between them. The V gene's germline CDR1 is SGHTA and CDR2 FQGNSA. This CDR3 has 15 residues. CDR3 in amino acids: CASSLVQTGANVLTF. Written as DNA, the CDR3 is TGTGCCAGCAGCTTAGTTCAAACTGGGGCCAACGTCCTGACTTTC.

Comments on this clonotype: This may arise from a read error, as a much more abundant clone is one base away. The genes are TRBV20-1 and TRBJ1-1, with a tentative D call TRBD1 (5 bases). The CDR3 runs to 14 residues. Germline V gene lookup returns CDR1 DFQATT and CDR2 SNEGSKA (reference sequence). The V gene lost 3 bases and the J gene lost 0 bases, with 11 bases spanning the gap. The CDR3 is CSARWGILNTEAFF. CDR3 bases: TGCAGTGCTAGGTGGGGGATACTGAACACTGAAGCTTTCTTT.

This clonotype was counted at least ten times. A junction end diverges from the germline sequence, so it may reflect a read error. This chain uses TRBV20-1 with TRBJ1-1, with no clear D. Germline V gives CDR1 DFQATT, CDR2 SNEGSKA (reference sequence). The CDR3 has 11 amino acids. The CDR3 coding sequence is TGCAGTGCTACACAGAACCCTGAAGCTTTCTTT. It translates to CSATQNPEAFF.

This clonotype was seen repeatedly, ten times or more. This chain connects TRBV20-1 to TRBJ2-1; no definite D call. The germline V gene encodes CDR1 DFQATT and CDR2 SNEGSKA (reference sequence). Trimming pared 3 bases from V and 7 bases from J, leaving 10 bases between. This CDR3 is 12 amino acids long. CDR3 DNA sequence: TGCAGTGCTAGCGCCGGGCGGAATGAGCAGTTCTTC. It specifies CSASAGRNEQFF.

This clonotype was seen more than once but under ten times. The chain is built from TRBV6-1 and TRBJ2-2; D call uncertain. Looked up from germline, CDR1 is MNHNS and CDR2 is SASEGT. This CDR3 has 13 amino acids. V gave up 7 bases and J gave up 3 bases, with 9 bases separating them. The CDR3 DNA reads TGTGCCAGCACGAGTCGAGACACCGGGGAGCTGTTTTTT. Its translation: CASTSRDTGELFF.

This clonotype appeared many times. The CDR3 protein is CASSSMTSSADTQYF. The CDR3 nucleotides read TGTGCCAGCAGCTCCATGACTAGCTCCGCAGATACGCAGTATTTT. The chain carries TRBV7-2 and TRBJ2-3, with 7 bases identical to TRBD2. The CDR3 sequence is 15 residues long. Germline V CDR1 and CDR2: SGHTA, FQGNSA. V lost 4 bases, J lost 4 bases, and 8 bases stayed unmatched. Looking up the rest from reference TRBV7-2 and TRBJ2-3 gives the full variable domain: GAGVSQSPSNKVTEKGKDVELRCDPISGHTALYWYRQSLGQGLEFLIYFQGNSAPDKSGLPSDRFSAERTGGSVSTLTIQRTQQEDSAVYLCASSSMTSSADTQYFGPGTRLTVL.

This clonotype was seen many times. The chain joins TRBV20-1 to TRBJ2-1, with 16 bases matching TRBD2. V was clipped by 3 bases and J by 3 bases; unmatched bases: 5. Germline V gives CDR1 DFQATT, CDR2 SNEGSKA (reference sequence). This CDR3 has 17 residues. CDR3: CSARGLAGGNYYNEQFF. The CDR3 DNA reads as TGCAGTGCTAGGGGACTAGCGGGAGGGAACTACTACAATGAGCAGTTCTTC.

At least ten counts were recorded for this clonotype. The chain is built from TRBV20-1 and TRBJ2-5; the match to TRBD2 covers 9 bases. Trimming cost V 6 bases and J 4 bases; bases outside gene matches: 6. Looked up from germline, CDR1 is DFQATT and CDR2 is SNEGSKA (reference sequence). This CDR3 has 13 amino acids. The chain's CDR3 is CSALSGRGETQYF. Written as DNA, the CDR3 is TGCAGTGCCCTTAGCGGGAGAGGAGAGACCCAGTACTTC.

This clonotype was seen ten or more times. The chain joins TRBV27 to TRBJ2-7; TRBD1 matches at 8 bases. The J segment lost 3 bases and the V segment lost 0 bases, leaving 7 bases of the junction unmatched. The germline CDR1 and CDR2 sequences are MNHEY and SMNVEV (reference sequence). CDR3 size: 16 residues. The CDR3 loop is CASSLSDRGSGYEQYF. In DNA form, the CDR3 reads TGTGCCAGCAGTTTATCCGACAGGGGAAGTGGCTACGAGCAGTACTTC.

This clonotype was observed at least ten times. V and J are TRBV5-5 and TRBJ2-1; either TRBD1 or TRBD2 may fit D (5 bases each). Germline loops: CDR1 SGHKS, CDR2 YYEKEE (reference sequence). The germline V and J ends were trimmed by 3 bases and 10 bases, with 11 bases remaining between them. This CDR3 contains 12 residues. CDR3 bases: TGTGCCAGCAGCTCACTGGGGGAAGAGCAGTTCTTC. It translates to CASSSLGEEQFF.

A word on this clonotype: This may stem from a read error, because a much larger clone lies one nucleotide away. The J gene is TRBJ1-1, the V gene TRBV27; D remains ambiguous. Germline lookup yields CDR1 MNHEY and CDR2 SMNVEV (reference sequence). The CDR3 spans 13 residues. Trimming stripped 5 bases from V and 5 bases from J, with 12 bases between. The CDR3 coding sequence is TGTGCCAGCAGTCGGGGTTTCGGGACTGAAGCTTTCTTT. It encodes CASSRGFGTEAFF.

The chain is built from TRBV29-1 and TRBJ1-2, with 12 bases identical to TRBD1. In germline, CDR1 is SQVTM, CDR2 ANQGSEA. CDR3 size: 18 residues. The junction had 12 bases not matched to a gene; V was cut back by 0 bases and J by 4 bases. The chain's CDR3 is CSVEDTRDRGRVSYGYTF. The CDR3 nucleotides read TGCAGCGTTGAAGATACTAGGGACAGGGGGCGGGTCAGCTATGGCTACACCTTC.

The CDR3 DNA sequence: TGTGCCAGCAGTATCACAGGGTTACATCAAGATACGCAGTATTTT. Its protein is CASSITGLHQDTQYF. The rearrangement joins TRBV11-2 to TRBJ2-3, with TRBD1 as a possible D gene (6 bases). V was shortened by 6 bases and J by 5 bases, with 18 bases between the two germline ends. The V gene's germline CDR1 is SGHAT and CDR2 FQNNGV. The CDR3 is 15 amino acids.